The 6 T cell receptor beta chains in this list originate from one sample, sequenced in a study of identifying expanded T cells in peripheral blood (dated 2019 in TCRdb). To prepare the library, the immunoSEQ multiplex PCR assay was applied. TCRdb took over this immuneACCESS table, retaining in-frame rearrangements with V and J assigned. Such tables are incomplete; in checked studies, under half of the missing clones stem from an unresolved V gene, and the remainder is unexplained. The table for this sample lists roughly 96,000 clones; roughly 87% of them were counted only once. Under 6% of the sample goes to the ten largest clones. Material for sequencing was blood. These receptors were taken from a person aged 18-69 years in good health.

With respect to this clone: Other DNA sequences in the sample encode the same CDR3. The chain uses TRBV20-1 and TRBJ1-2; no definite D call. CDR1 and CDR2 from the germline V gene are DFQATT and SNEGSKA (reference sequence). V lost 0 bases to trimming and J lost 6 bases, with 5 bases between them. This CDR3 is 11 amino acids long. For the CDR3, the DNA is TGCAGTGCTAGAGAGGGCAATGGCTACACCTTC. Residues: CSAREGNGYTF.

V usage is TRBV7-3 and J usage is TRBJ2-1; 11 bases line up with TRBD2. V was clipped by 2 bases and J by 10 bases; unmatched bases: 7. CDR1 and CDR2 from the germline V gene are SGHTA and FQGTGA. This CDR3 region has 15 residues. The CDR3 bases are TGTGCCAGCAGCTTAGATGGGACTAGCGGAGTGGAGCAGTTCTTC. Its protein is CASSLDGTSGVEQFF.

In DNA form, the CDR3 reads TGTGCCAGCAGCTCACGGGACAGGGGCTACGAGCAGTACTTC. Its protein is CASSSRDRGYEQYF. This chain links TRBV5-6 with TRBJ2-5, with TRBD1 matching 10 bases. The DNA end favors TRBJ2-7, so the J call may be wrong. This CDR3 contains 14 residues. CDR1 and CDR2 from the germline V gene are SGHDT and YYEEEE.

CDR3 sequence reads: CASSPRLAGNTGELFF. DNA for the CDR3: TGTGCCAGCAGCCCGAGACTAGCGGGTAACACCGGGGAGCTGTTTTTT. This chain joins TRBV5-6 and TRBJ2-2; 10 bases are shared with TRBD2. This CDR3 spans 16 amino acids. V lost 4 bases, J lost 2 bases, and 5 bases stayed unmatched. Germline assignment: CDR1 SGHDT and CDR2 YYEEEE.

The chain carries TRBV7-6 and TRBJ1-4; D is ambiguous. The CDR3 runs 16 residues. Germline loops: CDR1 SGHVS, CDR2 FNYEAQ. With 3 bases removed from V and 7 bases from J, the gap between germline ends came to 18 bases. CDR3 region: CASSFSVVSLTEKLFF. CDR3 sequence (DNA): TGTGCCAGCAGCTTTAGCGTTGTCAGTCTGACTGAAAAACTGTTTTTT.

This chain joins TRBV5-5 and TRBJ1-5; a possible D gene is TRBD1 (6 bases). V gave up 0 bases and J gave up 3 bases, with 13 bases separating them. This CDR3 spans 16 amino acids. The germline V gene encodes CDR1 SGHKS and CDR2 YYEKEE (reference sequence). The DNA for the CDR3 is TGTGCCAGCAGCTTGGTAGCCGGGACACTCAATCAGCCCCAGCATTTT. Protein: CASSLVAGTLNQPQHF.